These 22 T cell receptor beta chains were sequenced from one sample in a study of T cells in Graves' hyperthyroidism and ophthalmopathy. Regions amplified from RNA transcripts were the TCR beta CDR3 regions. HTBI primers were employed in a first-round RT-PCR of the TCR CDR3. In TCRdb, the multiplex PCR reads were re-called with MiXCR into one record per CDR3 protein. Of hundreds of thousands of distinct CDR3 sequences listed, about 17% are singletons. Sequenced sample: blood. The receptors were sampled from a woman aged 30 to 39 with Graves' hyperthyroidism.

This clonotype came up many times. V is TRBV20-1 and J is TRBJ2-7; 8 nucleotides line up with TRBD2. Germline V gene data show CDR1 as DFQATT and CDR2 as SNEGSKA (reference sequence). The CDR3 has 14 residues. With V trimmed by 5 bases and J by 0 bases, 6 bases remained unmatched. CDR3 DNA sequence: TGCAGTGCTCTCTCTAGCGGGTCCTCCTACGAGCAGTACTTC. The encoded protein is CSALSSGSSYEQYF.

V gene TRBV12-3 or TRBV12-4 combines with J gene TRBJ1-2; 10 bases are shared with TRBD1. CDR3 length: 15 residues. The trim removed 7 bases at V and 6 bases at J, leaving 11 bases unmatched. The CDR3 coding sequence is TGTGCCAGCATCCCCGGGACAGGGGCGTTCGATGGCTACACCTTC. Amino acids: CASIPGTGAFDGYTF.

The V gene is TRBV13, the J gene TRBJ2-3, with D tentatively TRBD2 (6 bases). Trimming removed 2 bases at V and 4 bases at J, with 16 bases between. CDR1 is PRHDT and CDR2 is FYEKMQ in the germline V gene (reference sequence). The CDR3 consists of 16 residues. DNA of the CDR3: TGTGCCAGCAGCTTAAGGACACCGGGGGTCGCAGATACGCAGTATTTT. Translated, it gives CASSLRTPGVADTQYF.

This clonotype was detected ten times or more. The rearrangement joins TRBV5-4 to TRBJ2-3, with 8 bases lining up with TRBD1. CDR1 and CDR2 from the germline V gene are SGHNT and YYREEE (reference sequence). The CDR3 extends over 16 amino acids. The V segment lost 4 bases and the J segment 2 bases; nucleotides outside the gene matches: 9. The chain's CDR3 is CASSGKGQAFTDTQYF. DNA of the CDR3: TGTGCCAGCAGCGGGAAGGGACAGGCGTTCACAGATACGCAGTATTTT.

The chain's CDR3 is CASNTAGVTPYF. CDR3 in DNA: TGTGCCAGCAACACAGCGGGAGTGACCCCGTATTTT. V usage is TRBV12-3 or TRBV12-4 and J usage is TRBJ2-3, with 8 positions matching TRBD2. The CDR3 covers 12 residues. Trimming cost V 7 bases and J 14 bases; bases outside gene matches: 11.

The chain is built from TRBV20-1 and TRBJ2-7; D perhaps matches TRBD1 (6 bases). V was trimmed by 2 bases and J by 0 bases, leaving 17 bases between them. Germline CDR1 and CDR2: DFQATT and SNEGSKA (reference sequence). The CDR3 runs to 16 residues. Here the CDR3 DNA reads TGCAGTGCTAGATCCACGAGGGGGACCGACTCCTACGAGCAGTACTTC. Residues: CSARSTRGTDSYEQYF.

This clonotype was detected only a few times. V gene TRBV7-2 combines with J gene TRBJ1-2, with D perhaps TRBD1 (5 bases). The CDR3 loop spans 13 amino acids. Trimming cost V 2 bases and J 5 bases, with 9 bases left between them. Germline CDR1 SGHTA, CDR2 FQGNSA. The CDR3 DNA is TGTGCCAGCAGCTTAACGGACAAGTATGGCTACACCTTC. Translating it yields CASSLTDKYGYTF.

This clonotype was seen repeatedly, ten times or more. The chain is built from TRBV11-2 and TRBJ1-1, with D unresolved. CDR1 and CDR2 (germline): SGHAT, FQNNGV. V shed 0 bases and J shed 4 bases, with 6 bases lying between them. The length of the CDR3 is 13 residues. The CDR3 DNA follows: TGTGCCAGCAGCTTAGATGCGGGCACTGAAGCTTTCTTT. It yields the protein CASSLDAGTEAFF.

The J gene is TRBJ2-7, the V gene TRBV7-6; TRBD2 matches at 11 bases. CDR3 length: 15 amino acids. CDR1 is SGHVS and CDR2 is FNYEAQ in the germline V gene. V was clipped by 4 bases and J by 3 bases; unmatched bases: 5. The CDR3 nucleotides read TGTGCCAGCAGCTCCTCCGGGACTAGCGGCTACGAGCAGTACTTC. The encoded protein is CASSSSGTSGYEQYF.

The chain uses TRBV19 and TRBJ1-1, with 8 positions matching TRBD1. The CDR3 consists of 14 residues. With 9 bases clipped from V and 3 bases from J, the junction kept 9 bases outside the gene matches. The germline gives CDR1 LNHDA, CDR2 SQIVND (reference sequence). The CDR3 DNA reads TGTGCCAGCACTCAGGGGGCCGGGTACACTGAAGCTTTCTTT. As protein: CASTQGAGYTEAFF.

This clonotype has more than one count but fewer than ten. This chain links TRBV20-1 with TRBJ1-1; D is uncertain. The CDR3 runs to 12 residues. Germline V gene sequence: CDR1 DFQATT, CDR2 SNEGSKA (reference sequence). Trimming removed 7 bases from V and 4 bases from J, with 13 bases in between. The CDR3 protein is CSVPQGVTEAFF. The CDR3 coding sequence is TGCAGTGTACCCCAAGGAGTCACTGAAGCTTTCTTT.

The chain recombines TRBV10-2 with TRBJ2-3, with D possibly matching TRBD2 (6 bases). The ends were cut back, 4 bases at V and 3 bases at J, with 11 bases in the middle. CDR3 size: 14 residues. Germline V gene data show CDR1 as WSHSY and CDR2 as SAAADI. The CDR3: CASSAGSRTDTQYF. The CDR3 region has the DNA TGCGCCAGCAGTGCCGGGAGTCGTACAGATACGCAGTATTTT.

In this sample, this clonotype turned up many times. The CDR3 here is CASSLGVAGFNEQFF. The CDR3 DNA sequence: TGTGCCAGCAGCTTAGGAGTAGCGGGATTTAATGAGCAGTTCTTC. The rearrangement links TRBV7-9 to TRBJ2-1, with TRBD2 matching over 8 bases. Germline V gene sequence: CDR1 SEHNR, CDR2 FQNEAQ (reference sequence). V lost 1 base to trimming and J lost 7 bases; unmatched junction nucleotides: 6. This CDR3 region has 15 residues. The whole variable domain, remainder taken from reference TRBV7-9 and TRBJ2-1, is DTGVSQNPRHKITKRGQNVTFRCDPISEHNRLYWYRQTLGQGPEFLTYFQNEAQLEKSRLLSDRFSAERPKGSFSTLEIQRTEQGDSAMYLCASSLGVAGFNEQFFGPGTRLTVL.

This clonotype was seen many times. V usage is TRBV10-3 and J usage is TRBJ2-1, with D possibly being TRBD1 (6 bases). CDR1 is ENHRY and CDR2 is SYGVKD in the germline V gene. The CDR3 is 14 amino acids. The V gene lost 8 bases and the J gene lost 4 bases, with 15 bases spanning the gap. Here the CDR3 reads CAISDRTLYNEQFF. The CDR3 DNA reads TGTGCCATCTCCGACAGGACCCTTTACAATGAGCAGTTCTTC.

In its sample, this clonotype was seen a few times. The V and J genes are TRBV11-3 and TRBJ1-1; weak D call: TRBD1 (6 bases). Germline-derived CDR1 and CDR2 are SGHNT and YENEEA. The CDR3 loop spans 15 amino acids. V was pared by 6 bases and J by 0 bases, with 14 bases between. The CDR3: CASRPEGHLNTEAFF. The CDR3 region has the DNA TGTGCCAGCAGACCTGAGGGACATTTGAACACTGAAGCTTTCTTT.

Of note for this clonotype: This may stem from a read error, because a much larger clone lies one nucleotide away. The V gene is TRBV5-1, the J gene TRBJ2-1; perhaps TRBD2 as D (5 bases). Germline-derived CDR1 and CDR2 are SGHRS and YFSETQ. The CDR3 totals 12 residues. The CDR3 sequence: CASRGVGNEQSF. For the CDR3, the DNA is TGCGCCAGCAGGGGAGTCGGAAATGAGCAGTCCTTC.

V gene TRBV28 combines with J gene TRBJ2-3, with 8 nucleotides matching TRBD2. Germline V gene lookup returns CDR1 MDHEN and CDR2 SYDVKM. The trim removed 3 bases at V and 5 bases at J, leaving 13 bases unmatched. CDR3 length: 17 amino acids. CDR3 in amino acids: CASSLETAGAARDTQYF. The CDR3 region has the DNA TGTGCCAGCAGTTTGGAGACAGCGGGAGCCGCTCGAGATACGCAGTATTTT. Together with reference TRBV28 and TRBJ2-3, the CDR3 gives the full variable domain: DVKVTQSSRYLVKRTGEKVFLECVQDMDHENMFWYRQDPGLGLRLIYFSYDVKMKEKGDIPEGYSVSREKKERFSLILESASTNQTSMYLCASSLETAGAARDTQYFGPGTRLTVL.

This clonotype was seen once. One end of the junction is discordant with germline, which a read error may explain. V and J are TRBV30 and TRBJ2-2, with 7 bases matching TRBD1. There are 16 residues in the CDR3. Per germline, CDR1 GTSNPN and CDR2 SVGIG (reference sequence). The CDR3 bases are TGTGACTGGGAACCCACAGACAGGGCCTCAACCGGGGAGCTGTTTTTT. This codes for CDWEPTDRASTGELFF. Full variable domain (rest looked up from reference TRBV30 and TRBJ2-2): SQTIHQWPATLVQPVGSPLSLECTVEGTSNPNLYWYRQAAGRGLQLLFYSVGIGQISSEVPQNLSASRPQDRQFILSSKKLLLSDSGFYLCDWEPTDRASTGELFFGEGSRLTVL.

This clonotype was picked up a small number of times. The chain links TRBV29-1 to TRBJ2-1, with TRBD2 identical over 11 bases. Germline CDR1 and CDR2: SQVTM and ANQGSEA. With 7 bases clipped from V and 9 bases from J, the junction kept 8 bases outside the gene matches. The CDR3 runs to 13 residues. This CDR3 reads CSDLAGGHSEQFF. CDR3 nucleotide sequence: TGCAGCGATTTAGCGGGAGGGCACAGTGAGCAGTTCTTC.

The count of this clonotype is one. A read error is likely, as this CDR3 ends without the conserved phenylalanine or tryptophan. V usage is TRBV5-1 and J usage is TRBJ2-5; D unclear. CDR1 is SGHRS, CDR2 YFSETQ, per germline. The CDR3 runs 13 residues. V dropped 2 bases and J dropped 2 bases, with 7 bases sitting between them. This CDR3 reads CASSLTAQETQYL. The DNA of the CDR3 is TGCGCCAGCAGCTTAACGGCTCAAGAGACCCAGTACCTC.

This clonotype is a singleton in its sample. The chain carries TRBV30 and TRBJ2-3; TRBD2 matches 10 bases. The trim removed 0 bases at V and 2 bases at J, leaving 5 bases unmatched. The CDR3 has 16 residues. The germline gives CDR1 GTSNPN, CDR2 SVGIG (reference sequence). CDR3 in DNA: TGTGCCTGGAGTGTACTACTAGCGGGGATCACAGATACGCAGTATTTT. Amino acids: CAWSVLLAGITDTQYF.

This clonotype was seen many times. The DNA of the CDR3 is TGTGCCAGCAGTGAATGGGGAGGGGGAGCAGAGACCCAGTACTTC. Translating it yields CASSEWGGGAETQYF. The chain combines TRBV25-1 with TRBJ2-5, with D perhaps TRBD2 (7 bases). The length of the CDR3 is 15 residues. V was cut by 1 base and J by 4 bases, with 13 bases left in between. Germline V lookup: CDR1 MGHDK, CDR2 SYGVNS.